The source of this T cell receptor beta chain is a study of beta chain features in type 1 diabetes. Study-wide results and caveats: Moderate yet significant TCRB CDR3 shortening was seen in Type 1 diabetes patients in all four CD4+ subsets.

Expressed TCRB transcripts got sequenced, as all isolated RNA was reverse transcribed. TCRdb's copy holds only in-frame clones and misses some; the assay was immunoSEQ multiplex PCR. Seen here are around 190,000 clones, about 13% observed once, and the top ten hold 0.6% to 0.8%. Markers CD45RO/CCR7/CD25/CD127/CD95/CD27 served to sort CD4+ naive, central memory, regulatory and stem cell-like memory cells. Sorting gave populations that all exceeded 98% purity. As for this clone: Its antigen is not known.

V lost 6 bases, J lost 7 bases, and 25 bases lay in between. In germline, CDR1 is MDHEN, CDR2 SYDVKM. The CDR3 has 17 amino acids. Sequences were obtained from central memory CD4+ T cells from blood. The source is a woman between 18 and 30 years old in good health. V and J are TRBV28 and TRBJ2-4; maybe TRBD2 (6 bases). The CDR3 DNA reads as TGTGCCAGCAGCCAATCGACTAGTGAGTCGCCTAACAACATTCAGTACTTC. As protein: CASSQSTSESPNNIQYF. The full variable domain, in which reference TRBV28 and TRBJ2-4 provide the parts outside the CDR3, is DVKVTQSSRYLVKRTGEKVFLECVQDMDHENMFWYRQDPGLGLRLIYFSYDVKMKEKGDIPEGYSVSREKKERFSLILESASTNQTSMYLCASSQSTSESPNNIQYFGAGTRLSVL.